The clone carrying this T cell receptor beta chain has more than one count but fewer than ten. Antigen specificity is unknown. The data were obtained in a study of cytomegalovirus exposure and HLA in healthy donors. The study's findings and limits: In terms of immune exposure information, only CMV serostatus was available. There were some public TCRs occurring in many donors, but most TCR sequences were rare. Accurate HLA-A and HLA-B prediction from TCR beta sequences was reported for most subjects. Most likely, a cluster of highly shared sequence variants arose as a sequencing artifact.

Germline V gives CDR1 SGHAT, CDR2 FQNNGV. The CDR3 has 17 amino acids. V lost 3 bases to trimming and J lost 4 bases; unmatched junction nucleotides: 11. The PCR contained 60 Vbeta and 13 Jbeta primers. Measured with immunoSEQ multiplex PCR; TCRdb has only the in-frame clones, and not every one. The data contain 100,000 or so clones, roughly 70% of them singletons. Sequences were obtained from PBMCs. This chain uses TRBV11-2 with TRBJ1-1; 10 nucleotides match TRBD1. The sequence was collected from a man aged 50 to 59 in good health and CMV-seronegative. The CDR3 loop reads CASSFGGGTGAGTEAFF. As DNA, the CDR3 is TGTGCCAGCAGCTTCGGGGGTGGGACAGGGGCCGGCACTGAAGCTTTCTTT.